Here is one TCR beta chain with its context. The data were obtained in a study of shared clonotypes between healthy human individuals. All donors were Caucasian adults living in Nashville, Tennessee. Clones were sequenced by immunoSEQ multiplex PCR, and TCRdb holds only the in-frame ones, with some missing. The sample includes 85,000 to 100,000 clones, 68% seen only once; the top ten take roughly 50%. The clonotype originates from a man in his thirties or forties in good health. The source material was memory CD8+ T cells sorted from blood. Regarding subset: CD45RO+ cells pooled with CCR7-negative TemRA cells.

CDR3 region: CASRPTSRDRRAGELFF. DNA for the CDR3: TGTGCCAGTAGGCCGACCTCCCGGGACCGGAGGGCCGGGGAGCTGTTTTTT. J is TRBJ2-2 and V is TRBV19, with D possibly matching TRBD2 (6 bases). The germline V gene has CDR1 LNHDA and CDR2 SQIVND (reference sequence). The length of the CDR3 is 17 residues. Trimming left V 6 bases short and J 6 bases short, with 23 bases between.